The 28 T cell receptor beta chains below were found in one sample sequenced in a study of T cell repertoires in cytomegalovirus infection. In TCRdb, the reads were re-called with MiXCR into one record per CDR3 protein. The repertoire has 800,000 to 950,000 distinct CDR3 sequences, over 25% of them found once; the top ten carry roughly 12%. Their target antigens are unknown. The source material was cultured CD8+ T cells from PBMCs, sampled from culture after CMV antigen stimulation. These receptors were taken from a human donor in good health (CMV status not recorded). Some clones in this sample may be carry-over from other donors' samples.

V usage is TRBV6-1 and J usage is TRBJ2-7, with D perhaps matching TRBD2 (5 bases). The CDR3 is 12 residues long. V lost 7 bases, J lost 4 bases, and 11 bases lay in between. CDR1 and CDR2 from the germline V gene are MNHNS and SASEGT. In DNA form, the CDR3 reads TGTGCCAGCAAGGCTAGCAGGTACGAGCAGTACGTC. Encoded protein: CASKASRYEQYV.

This chain's CDR3 is CASSTRGGGTEAFF. CDR3 nucleotides: TGTGCCAGTAGTACTCGGGGAGGGGGCACTGAAGCTTTCTTT. This chain connects TRBV19 to TRBJ1-1, with D possibly matching TRBD1 (6 bases). Germline V gives CDR1 LNHDA, CDR2 SQIVND (reference sequence). CDR3 length equals 14 residues. The germline V and J ends were trimmed by 4 bases and 4 bases, with 13 bases remaining between them.

V is TRBV4-1 and J is TRBJ1-5; D is possibly TRBD1 (5 bases). The CDR3 consists of 15 residues. Trimming removed 0 bases at V and 5 bases at J, with 11 bases between. Per germline, CDR1 MGHRA and CDR2 YSYEKL. The CDR3 loop is CASSQDQRGHQPQHF. Here the CDR3 DNA reads TGCGCCAGCAGCCAAGATCAGAGGGGCCATCAGCCCCAGCATTTT.

This clonotype was found a few times. The chain recombines TRBV2 with TRBJ1-1, with 8 bases lining up with TRBD1. Germline lookup yields CDR1 SNHLY and CDR2 FYNNEI. Losses at the gene ends were 8 bases for V and 5 bases for J; bases not matched to a gene: 7. The CDR3 spans 13 residues. CDR3 coding DNA: TGTGCCAGCGTTCCAGGGGGCGAGACTGAAGCTTTCTTT. Translation gives CASVPGGETEAFF.

This clonotype was recorded many times. This sequence joins TRBV7-2 and TRBJ2-7; D unclear. The CDR3 is 14 amino acids. V gave up 5 bases and J gave up 3 bases, with 14 bases separating them. Germline CDR1 and CDR2: SGHTA and FQGNSA. In DNA, the CDR3 is TGTGCCAGCAGCCCCTCGGGTCGCCTCTACGAGCAGTACTTC. Translated, it gives CASSPSGRLYEQYF.

This clonotype was seen more than once but under ten times. V usage is TRBV10-3 and J usage is TRBJ2-1; the match to TRBD1 covers 7 bases. Germline values: CDR1 ENHRY, CDR2 SYGVKD. V dropped 2 bases and J dropped 6; count of bases not matched to a gene: 7. The CDR3 extends over 15 amino acids. The CDR3 DNA is TGTGCCATCAGTGAGGTCGAGTCAGGGGGCAATGAGCAGTTCTTC. Encoded protein: CAISEVESGGNEQFF.

The rearrangement joins TRBV7-9 to TRBJ2-5; D is unclear. The CDR3 spans 14 residues. Trimming left V 1 base short and J 0 bases short, with 6 bases between. Germline assignment: CDR1 SEHNR and CDR2 FQNEAQ (reference sequence). DNA of the CDR3: TGTGCCAGCAGCTTAGAAAACAACCAAGAGACCCAGTACTTC. It codes for CASSLENNQETQYF.

This clonotype has a handful of counts. V gene TRBV2 combines with J gene TRBJ1-2, with 7 bases aligning to TRBD1. The CDR3 spans 17 residues. The germline CDR1 and CDR2 sequences are SNHLY and FYNNEI. After removal of 1 base from V and 0 bases from J, the junction contained 8 bases not matched to a gene. In nucleotides, the CDR3 is TGTGCCAGCAGTGAAGAGGGGAGGGGGCTCCCTAACTATGGCTACACCTTC. It is translated as CASSEEGRGLPNYGYTF.

V usage is TRBV6-5 and J usage is TRBJ2-7; tentative D call: TRBD1 (5 bases). The CDR3 contains 13 residues. Germline V gene lookup returns CDR1 MNHEY and CDR2 SVGAGI. The V end lost 5 bases, the J end lost 10 bases, and 18 bases lay between the germline ends. DNA for the CDR3: TGTGCCAGCAGTCCAACCAACGCAGGGATACAGTACGTC. It codes for CASSPTNAGIQYV.

V and J are TRBV27 and TRBJ1-1; perhaps TRBD1 as D (6 bases). There are 12 residues in the CDR3. Trimming left V 5 bases short and J 8 bases short, with 12 bases between. Germline lookup yields CDR1 MNHEY and CDR2 SMNVEV (reference sequence). The DNA for the CDR3 is TGTGCCAGCAGTAGAGTCAGGGGCGAAGCTTTCTTT. Its protein is CASSRVRGEAFF.

This clonotype was recorded a few times. DNA for the CDR3: TGTGCCAGCAGCTTCGGGGGAGACTATGGCTACACCTTC. Its protein product is CASSFGGDYGYTF. The chain joins TRBV7-9 to TRBJ1-2; the D gene is possibly TRBD1 (5 bases). V lost 3 bases to trimming and J lost 3 bases, with 8 bases between them. CDR1 is SEHNR and CDR2 is FQNEAQ in the germline V gene (reference sequence). This CDR3 is 13 amino acids long.

Points on this clonotype: This could be a read error, since a much larger clone is one nucleotide away. The chain uses TRBV7-2 and TRBJ2-5; no reliable D call. This CDR3 is built from 14 residues. CDR1 and CDR2 (germline): SGHTA, FQGNSA. Here the CDR3 reads CVSSLIVIQETQYF. The CDR3 bases are TGTGTCAGCAGCTTAATTGTAATCCAAGAGACCCAGTACTTC.

Here the CDR3 reads CASSPDPTSGGYWGADTQYF. The CDR3 bases are TGCGCCAGCAGCCCAGACCCGACTAGCGGGGGGTATTGGGGAGCAGATACGCAGTATTTT. The chain is built from TRBV4-1 and TRBJ2-3; TRBD2 matches 13 bases. The V and J ends lost 4 bases and 4 bases, in that order; junction bases with no gene match: 17. Germline V gene lookup returns CDR1 MGHRA and CDR2 YSYEKL. The CDR3 extends over 20 amino acids.

This clonotype came up a few times. This chain connects TRBV6-2 or TRBV6-3 to TRBJ2-7; maybe TRBD1 (5 bases). Trimming cost V 5 bases and J 1 base, with 12 bases left between them. Germline CDR1 is MNHEY and CDR2 is SVGEGT. CDR3 length: 14 residues. The CDR3 DNA sequence: TGTGCCAGCAGTCAAGGGGCGGAATCCTACGAGCAGTACTTC. The encoded protein is CASSQGAESYEQYF.

This clonotype was seen at least ten times. The chain links TRBV7-6 to TRBJ2-1; TRBD1 matches at 9 bases. V lost 4 bases and J lost 0; bases outside the gene matches: 7. This CDR3 region has 17 residues. In germline, CDR1 is SGHVS, CDR2 FNYEAQ. The CDR3 nucleotides are TGTGCCAGCAGCTATATAGGGACAGGGAGCTCCTACAATGAGCAGTTCTTC. Amino acids: CASSYIGTGSSYNEQFF.

For this clonotype: The germline gene is not matched at one end of the junction; a read error may be the cause. The chain uses TRBV7-7 and TRBJ1-1; no firm D call. CDR1 SSHAT and CDR2 FNYEAQ come from the germline V gene (reference sequence). This CDR3 contains 13 residues. CDR3 nucleotides: TGTGCTAGCAGCAAAGGGCTCGGCACTGAAGCTTTCTTT. Translated: CASSKGLGTEAFF.

The chain joins TRBV27 to TRBJ1-4; D is unclear. Trimming left V 6 bases short and J 4 bases short, with 12 bases between. The CDR3 length is 14 residues. Looked up from germline, CDR1 is MNHEY and CDR2 is SMNVEV (reference sequence). The CDR3 protein is CASSSLGVNEKLFF. The CDR3 DNA reads TGTGCCAGCAGCTCCCTCGGGGTTAATGAAAAACTGTTTTTT.

This clonotype was observed a handful of times. The chain links TRBV7-2 to TRBJ2-6, with a possible D match to TRBD1 (6 bases). The CDR3 runs 19 residues. Germline V gives CDR1 SGHTA, CDR2 FQGNSA. Deletions cut 0 bases from V and 2 bases from J, with 17 bases between. CDR3 region: CASSLASGQIMTGANVLTF. Here the CDR3 DNA reads TGTGCCAGCAGCTTAGCTTCTGGACAGATTATGACTGGGGCCAACGTCCTGACTTTC.

The gene calls are TRBV14 and TRBJ1-6; D is undetermined. Trimming removed 0 bases from V and 10 bases from J, with 7 bases in between. This CDR3 is 13 amino acids long. The germline CDR1 and CDR2 sequences are SGHDN and FVKESK. In DNA, the CDR3 is TGTGCCAGCAGCCAAGAATTCGGCTCACCCCTCCACTTT. This codes for CASSQEFGSPLHF. Drawing the rest from reference TRBV14 and TRBJ1-6, the complete variable domain is EAGVTQFPSHSVIEKGQTVTLRCDPISGHDNLYWYRRVMGKEIKFLLHFVKESKQDESGMPNNRFLAERTGGTYSTLKVQPAELEDSGVYFCASSQEFGSPLHFGNGTRLTVT.

Turning to this clonotype: A much more abundant neighbour one base away suggests this may be a read error. The gene calls are TRBV7-2 and TRBJ2-3; the D is unclear. V dropped 5 bases and J dropped 5 bases, with 17 bases sitting between them. CDR1 SGHTA and CDR2 FQGNSA come from the germline V gene. The CDR3 runs 15 residues. CDR3 region: CASSPDRADIDTQYF. In DNA, the CDR3 is TGTGCCAGCAGCCCAGACCGGGCAGATATAGATACGCAGTATTTT. Full variable domain (missing parts from reference TRBV7-2 and TRBJ2-3): GAGVSQSPSNKVTEKGKDVELRCDPISGHTALYWYRQSLGQGLEFLIYFQGNSAPDKSGLPSDRFSAERTGGSVSTLTIQRTQQEDSAVYLCASSPDRADIDTQYFGPGTRLTVL.

This clonotype was counted only a few times. The chain has TRBV4-1 and TRBJ2-2, with 7 bases fitting TRBD2. V shed 2 bases, J shed 8 bases, and the junction held 5 bases outside the gene matches. The CDR3 extends over 14 amino acids. Looked up from germline, CDR1 is MGHRA and CDR2 is YSYEKL. CDR3 amino acids: CASSQLPGGGELFF. In DNA form, the CDR3 reads TGCGCCAGCAGCCAACTTCCCGGGGGGGGGGAGCTGTTTTTT.

V is TRBV15 and J is TRBJ2-5; no clear D gene. With 2 bases removed from V and 5 bases from J, the gap between germline ends came to 9 bases. Germline lookup yields CDR1 LNHNV and CDR2 YYDKDF (reference sequence). This CDR3 has 13 amino acids. CDR3 in amino acids: CATSRYVGETQYF. The CDR3 coding sequence is TGTGCCACCAGCAGATATGTCGGGGAGACCCAGTACTTC.

The chain employs TRBV10-3 and TRBJ2-2; D is uncertain. The CDR3 sequence is 13 residues long. V dropped 7 bases and J dropped 1 base, with 7 bases sitting between them. CDR1 and CDR2 from the germline V gene are ENHRY and SYGVKD. CDR3 amino acids: CAIITGNTGELFF. DNA for the CDR3: TGTGCCATCATAACTGGGAACACCGGGGAGCTGTTTTTT.

In this sample, this clonotype turned up a few times. The chain uses TRBV27 and TRBJ2-3; D is perhaps TRBD2 (7 bases). Germline V gene data show CDR1 as MNHEY and CDR2 as SMNVEV (reference sequence). This CDR3 has 15 amino acids. V lost 7 bases and J 0 bases, leaving 14 bases between the germline ends. The chain's CDR3 is CASILQGGSTDTQYF. The CDR3 nucleotides are TGTGCCAGCATCTTACAGGGAGGGAGCACAGATACGCAGTATTTT.

This clonotype has ten or more counts. This chain connects TRBV7-6 to TRBJ1-2, with 9 bases aligning to TRBD1. J gave up 5 bases and V 2 bases, and 9 bases lay outside the gene matches. Per the germline V gene, CDR1 is SGHVS and CDR2 is FNYEAQ. This CDR3 is 16 amino acids long. CDR3 DNA: TGTGCCAGCAGCTTAATTCCGACAGGGGGATCTTATGGCTACACCTTC. Protein: CASSLIPTGGSYGYTF.

The chain recombines TRBV12-3 or TRBV12-4 with TRBJ2-3; 8 nucleotides agree with TRBD1. Trimming at V came to 3 bases and at J to 2 bases, leaving 7 bases not matched to a gene. There are 16 residues in the CDR3. CDR3 sequence reads: CASSFRDRGDTDTQYF. CDR3 in DNA: TGTGCCAGCAGTTTCCGAGACAGGGGCGACACAGATACGCAGTATTTT.

CDR3 DNA sequence: TGCGCCAGCAGCAAATTAGCGGGGGAATCCTACAATGAGCAGTTCTTC. Its protein product is CASSKLAGESYNEQFF. J is TRBJ2-1 and V is TRBV4-1; 9 nucleotides match TRBD2. The CDR3 runs 16 residues. Germline trimming cut 5 bases from V and 1 base from J; bases unmatched to any gene: 6. Germline V gene lookup returns CDR1 MGHRA and CDR2 YSYEKL.

In its sample, this clonotype was seen a few times. The rearrangement joins TRBV27 to TRBJ1-5, with TRBD1 as a possible D gene (5 bases). The CDR3 consists of 16 residues. The V end lost 5 bases, the J end lost 1 base, and 15 bases lay between the germline ends. CDR1 is MNHEY and CDR2 is SMNVEV in the germline V gene (reference sequence). The CDR3, as DNA: TGTGCCAGCAGTCCAAGTCGAGGGGAGAGCAATCAGCCCCAGCATTTT. This sequence encodes CASSPSRGESNQPQHF.